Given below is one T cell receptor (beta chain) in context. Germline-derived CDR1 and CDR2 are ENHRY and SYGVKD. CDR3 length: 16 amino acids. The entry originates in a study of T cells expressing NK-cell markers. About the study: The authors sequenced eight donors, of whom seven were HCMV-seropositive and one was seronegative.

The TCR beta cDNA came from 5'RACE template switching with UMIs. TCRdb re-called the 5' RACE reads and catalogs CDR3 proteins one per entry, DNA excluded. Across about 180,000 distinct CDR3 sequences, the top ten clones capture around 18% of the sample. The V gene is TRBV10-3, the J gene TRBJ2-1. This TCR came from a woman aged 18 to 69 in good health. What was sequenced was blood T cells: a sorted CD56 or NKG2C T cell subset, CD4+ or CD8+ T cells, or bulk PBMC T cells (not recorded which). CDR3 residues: CAIRPAGSGMDNEQFF.